Presented here are 18 T cell receptor beta chains from one specimen sequenced in a study of technical replicates of blood from a handful of donors (dated 2017 in TCRdb). Libraries were made using the immunoSEQ multiplex PCR assay. TCRdb took this table from immuneACCESS and kept in-frame rearrangements with V and J called. Such tables lack part of the clones; where checked against another copy, unresolved V genes explain under half of the gap, and the rest is unexplained. The table for this sample lists some 87,000 clones; around 96% of them were counted only once. The top ten hold approximately 0.3% of the sample. The specimen sequenced was T cells isolated from PBMCs. These receptors came from a human donor in good health.

V and J are TRBV11-3 and TRBJ2-7; 9 bases match TRBD1. The V gene's germline CDR1 is SGHNT and CDR2 YENEEA. V dropped 3 bases and J dropped 3; count of bases not matched to a gene: 0. This CDR3 comprises 13 residues. The CDR3 is CASSLDRGYEQYF. In DNA, the CDR3 is TGTGCCAGCAGCTTGGACAGGGGCTACGAGCAGTACTTC.

This chain joins TRBV19 and TRBJ2-7; TRBD2 matches at 10 bases. V lost 8 bases, J lost 2 bases, and 6 bases stayed unmatched. The CDR3 loop spans 14 amino acids. Germline CDR1 is LNHDA and CDR2 is SQIVND (reference sequence). The CDR3 region has the DNA TGTGCCAGTGCTCCGGGACTAGCGCCCTACGAGCAGTACTTC. This encodes CASAPGLAPYEQYF. Filled out from reference TRBV19 and TRBJ2-7, the complete variable domain reads DGGITQSPKYLFRKEGQNVTLSCEQNLNHDAMYWYRQDPGQGLRLIYYSQIVNDFQKGDIAEGYSVSREKKESFPLTVTSAQKNPTAFYLCASAPGLAPYEQYFGPGTRLTVT.

The chain couples TRBV25-1 to TRBJ1-3; D is unresolved. The CDR3 consists of 12 residues. Trimming stripped 2 bases from V and 5 bases from J, with 4 bases between. Germline CDR1 and CDR2: MGHDK and SYGVNS. DNA for the CDR3: TGTGCCAGCAGTGAAGACAGAAACACCATATATTTT. As protein: CASSEDRNTIYF.

The J gene is TRBJ1-1, the V gene TRBV6-6, with TRBD1 as a possible D gene (6 bases). CDR1 and CDR2 (germline): MNHNY, SVGAGI (reference sequence). The V and J ends lost 7 bases and 0 bases respectively, with 18 bases between them. CDR3 length: 16 amino acids. The CDR3 protein is CASTLQPGQLNTEAFF. The DNA for the CDR3 is TGTGCCAGCACCTTACAGCCCGGACAGCTGAACACTGAAGCTTTCTTT.

In its sample, this clone was seen once. The chain uses TRBV11-2 and TRBJ1-2; D possibly corresponds to TRBD1 (5 bases). This CDR3 region has 14 residues. Germline CDR1 SGHAT, CDR2 FQNNGV. The ends were cut back, 0 bases at V and 8 bases at J, with 13 bases in the middle. The DNA for the CDR3 is TGTGCCAGCAGCTTAGAGTGGGGGACTCGCGGCTACACCTTC. Translation gives CASSLEWGTRGYTF. Drawing the rest from reference TRBV11-2 and TRBJ1-2, the complete variable domain is EAGVAQSPRYKIIEKRQSVAFWCNPISGHATLYWYQQILGQGPKLLIQFQNNGVVDDSQLPKDRFSAERLKGVDSTLKIQPAKLEDSAVYLCASSLEWGTRGYTFGSGTRLTVV.

The genes are TRBV4-3 and TRBJ2-1; possibly TRBD2 for D (6 bases). The CDR3 length is 17 residues. Trimming shortened V by 1 base and J by 2 bases, and 15 bases separated the two germline ends. Germline V CDR1 and CDR2: LGHNA, YSLEER. This CDR3 is CASSQGLGGVAYNEQFF. The CDR3 coding sequence is TGCGCCAGCAGCCAAGGGCTGGGGGGAGTAGCCTACAATGAGCAGTTCTTC.

The DNA for the CDR3 is TGCGCCAGCAGCGGGCATCGCGGGGGCTACACCTTC. It encodes CASSGHRGGYTF. The gene calls are TRBV4-3 and TRBJ1-2; D gene unclear. CDR3 size: 12 residues. CDR1 and CDR2 (germline): LGHNA, YSLEER. Deletions cut 5 bases from V and 8 bases from J, with 12 bases between.

CDR3 loop: CACPPPLPGTGELFF. CDR3 nucleotide sequence: TGTGCCTGCCCACCCCCCTTGCCGGGCACCGGGGAGCTGTTTTTT. This chain links TRBV30 with TRBJ2-2; unclear D gene. The germline V gene has CDR1 GTSNPN and CDR2 SVGIG (reference sequence). The CDR3 runs 15 residues. Trimming took off 6 bases at V and 4 bases at J, with 18 bases between the two ends. Based on the CDR3 plus reference TRBV30 and TRBJ2-2, the full variable domain is SQTIHQWPATLVQPVGSPLSLECTVEGTSNPNLYWYRQAAGRGLQLLFYSVGIGQISSEVPQNLSASRPQDRQFILSSKKLLLSDSGFYLCACPPPLPGTGELFFGEGSRLTVL.

J is TRBJ2-7 and V is TRBV7-9; TRBD1 is a possible D gene (5 bases). Per the germline V gene, CDR1 is SEHNR and CDR2 is FQNEAQ (reference sequence). V lost 8 bases and J 0 bases, leaving 14 bases between the germline ends. This CDR3 has 14 amino acids. The CDR3 is CASVDIINSYEQYF. CDR3 in DNA: TGTGCCAGCGTGGACATCATCAACTCCTACGAGCAGTACTTC. Full variable domain (rest looked up from reference TRBV7-9 and TRBJ2-7): DTGVSQNPRHKITKRGQNVTFRCDPISEHNRLYWYRQTLGQGPEFLTYFQNEAQLEKSRLLSDRFSAERPKGSFSTLEIQRTEQGDSAMYLCASVDIINSYEQYFGPGTRLTVT.

The chain carries TRBV28 and TRBJ1-2; the match to TRBD1 covers 7 bases. Germline assignment: CDR1 MDHEN and CDR2 SYDVKM. Trimming took 3 bases from V and 6 from J; bases not matched to a gene: 4. There are 13 residues in the CDR3. The CDR3 coding sequence is TGTGCCAGCAGTTTGACAGGGACCGATGGCTACACCTTC. Its translation: CASSLTGTDGYTF.

The rearrangement uses TRBV13 and TRBJ2-3, with 16 positions matching TRBD2. Looked up from germline, CDR1 is PRHDT and CDR2 is FYEKMQ (reference sequence). J lost 4 bases, V lost 3 bases, and 4 bases had no gene match. The CDR3 contains 17 residues. CDR3 bases: TGTGCCAGCAGCTTTTGGGGACTAGCGGGAGGGGCAGATACGCAGTATTTT. Residues: CASSFWGLAGGADTQYF.

V is TRBV4-1 and J is TRBJ2-1, with 9 nucleotides matching TRBD2. The V and J ends lost 1 base and 6 bases, in that order; junction bases with no gene match: 7. Germline CDR1 and CDR2: MGHRA and YSYEKL. The CDR3 has 16 residues. The CDR3 loop is CASSQGVAGERNEQFF. Here the CDR3 DNA reads TGCGCCAGCAGCCAAGGGGTAGCGGGAGAGCGCAATGAGCAGTTCTTC.

V is TRBV7-3 and J is TRBJ2-2, with 8 bases that match TRBD2. This CDR3 has 16 residues. Germline values: CDR1 SGHTA, CDR2 FQGTGA. Trimming at V came to 1 base and at J to 3 bases, leaving 4 bases not matched to a gene. The CDR3 DNA reads as TGTGCCAGCAGCTTAAGGGGACTAGAGTACACCGGGGAGCTGTTTTTT. It translates to CASSLRGLEYTGELFF.

This clone was seen a single time. The CDR3 spells CASSEPVTGTEAFF. The CDR3 DNA sequence: TGTGCCAGCAGTGAGCCCGTGACAGGGACTGAAGCTTTCTTT. J is TRBJ1-1 and V is TRBV28; 7 positions agree with TRBD1. Looked up from germline, CDR1 is MDHEN and CDR2 is SYDVKM. V gave up 5 bases and J gave up 5 bases; unmatched junction bases: 8. The CDR3 loop spans 14 amino acids.

The chain's CDR3 is CASTYSNTGELFF. CDR3 nucleotide sequence: TGTGCCAGCACATATAGTAACACCGGGGAGCTGTTTTTT. V and J are TRBV28 and TRBJ2-2, with D unclear. The germline CDR1 and CDR2 sequences are MDHEN and SYDVKM. Between the trimmed V and J ends, which lost 7 bases and 2 bases, there was a span of 8 bases. The CDR3 is 13 amino acids.

The genes are TRBV10-3 and TRBJ1-1, with 10 positions matching TRBD1. CDR1 is ENHRY and CDR2 is SYGVKD in the germline V gene. CDR3 size: 17 residues. After removal of 5 bases from V and 6 bases from J, the junction contained 15 bases not matched to a gene. The CDR3 loop is CAISRKSGTGDTPEAFF. The CDR3 DNA is TGTGCCATCAGTAGGAAATCCGGGACAGGGGATACCCCTGAAGCTTTCTTT.

The chain recombines TRBV29-1 with TRBJ2-6; 8 bases map to TRBD2. The CDR3 length is 16 residues. Trimming cost V 8 bases and J 1 base; bases outside gene matches: 10. CDR1 SQVTM and CDR2 ANQGSEA come from the germline V gene. The CDR3 DNA reads TGCAGCCTCCGCGCTAAGCGGGAGTCTGGGGCCAACGTCCTGACTTTC. It encodes CSLRAKRESGANVLTF. Full variable domain (remainder filled in from reference TRBV29-1 and TRBJ2-6): SAVISQKPSRDICQRGTSLTIQCQVDSQVTMMFWYRQQPGQSLTLIATANQGSEATYESGFVIDKFPISRPNLTFSTLTVSNMSPEDSSIYLCSLRAKRESGANVLTFGAGSRLTVL.

This chain connects TRBV4-3 to TRBJ1-2, with a possible D match to TRBD1 (6 bases). Germline loops: CDR1 LGHNA, CDR2 YSLEER. The V gene lost 8 bases and the J gene lost 8 bases, with 21 bases spanning the gap. This CDR3 region has 14 residues. The chain's CDR3 is CASLPARGLGGYTF. CDR3 nucleotides: TGCGCCAGCCTCCCCGCGCGGGGGCTGGGCGGCTACACCTTC.